The sequence of this T cell receptor (beta chain) was determined in a study of blood T cell repertoires in COVID-19. As for the study in general: COVID-19 samples, acute and convalescent, were from the United States, Italy and Spain. Sources were T cells, B-cell-depleted T cells, or PBMCs; the material itself was cDNA or gDNA.

How the authors handled the data: Estimation of nucleated cell counts was performed using reference gene primer amplification. Here immunoSEQ multiplex PCR was the method, and the copy in TCRdb shows in-frame clones only, minus some. V and J calls and clone size are as listed in that table; D and trimming were resolved from the DNA. The sample has about 140,000 clones, 80% to 85% seen once; the top ten hold 4% to 5%. This CDR3 is 13 amino acids long. The V gene's germline CDR1 is SQVTM and CDR2 ANQGSEA. V was clipped by 0 bases and J by 4 bases, with 7 bases between them. Specimen: peripheral blood. The sequence was obtained from a woman older than 75 with acute or convalescent COVID-19. This chain links TRBV29-1 with TRBJ1-3; D gene uncertain. The CDR3 reads CSVEDPGGNTIYF. CDR3 coding DNA: TGCAGCGTTGAAGACCCGGGAGGAAACACCATATATTTT. Drawing the rest from reference TRBV29-1 and TRBJ1-3, the complete variable domain is SAVISQKPSRDICQRGTSLTIQCQVDSQVTMMFWYRQQPGQSLTLIATANQGSEATYESGFVIDKFPISRPNLTFSTLTVSNMSPEDSSIYLCSVEDPGGNTIYFGEGSWLTVV.